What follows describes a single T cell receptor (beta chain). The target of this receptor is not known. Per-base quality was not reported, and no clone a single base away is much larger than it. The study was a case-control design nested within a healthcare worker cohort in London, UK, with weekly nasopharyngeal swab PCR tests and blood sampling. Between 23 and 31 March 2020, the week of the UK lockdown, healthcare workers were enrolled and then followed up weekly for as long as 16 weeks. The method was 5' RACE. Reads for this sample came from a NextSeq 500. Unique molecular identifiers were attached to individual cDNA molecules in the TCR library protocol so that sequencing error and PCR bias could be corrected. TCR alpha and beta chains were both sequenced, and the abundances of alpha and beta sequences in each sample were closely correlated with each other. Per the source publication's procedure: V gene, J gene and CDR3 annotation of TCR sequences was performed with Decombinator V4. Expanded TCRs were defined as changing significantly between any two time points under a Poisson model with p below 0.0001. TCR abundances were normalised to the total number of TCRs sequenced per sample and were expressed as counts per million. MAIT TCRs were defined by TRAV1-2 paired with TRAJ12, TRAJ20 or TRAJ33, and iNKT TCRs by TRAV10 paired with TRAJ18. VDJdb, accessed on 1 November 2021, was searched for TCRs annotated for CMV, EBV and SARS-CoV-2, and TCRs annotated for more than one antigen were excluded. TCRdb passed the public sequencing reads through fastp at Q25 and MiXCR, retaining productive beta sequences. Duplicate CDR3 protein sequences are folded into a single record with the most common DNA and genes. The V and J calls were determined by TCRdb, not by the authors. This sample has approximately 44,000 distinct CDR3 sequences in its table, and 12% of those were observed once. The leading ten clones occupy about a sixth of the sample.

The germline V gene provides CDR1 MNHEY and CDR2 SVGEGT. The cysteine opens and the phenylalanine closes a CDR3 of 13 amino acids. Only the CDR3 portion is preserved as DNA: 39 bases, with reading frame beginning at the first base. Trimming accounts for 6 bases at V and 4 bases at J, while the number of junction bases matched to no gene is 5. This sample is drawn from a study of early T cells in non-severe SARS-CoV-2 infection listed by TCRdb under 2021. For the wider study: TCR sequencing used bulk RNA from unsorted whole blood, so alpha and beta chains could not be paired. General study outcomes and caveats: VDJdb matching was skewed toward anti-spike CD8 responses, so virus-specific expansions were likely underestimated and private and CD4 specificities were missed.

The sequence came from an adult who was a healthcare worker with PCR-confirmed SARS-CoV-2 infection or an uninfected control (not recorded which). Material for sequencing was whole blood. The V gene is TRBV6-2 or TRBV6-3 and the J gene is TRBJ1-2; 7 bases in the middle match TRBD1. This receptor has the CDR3 CASSQTGSYGYTF. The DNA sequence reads TGTGCCAGCAGCCAGACAGGGTCCTATGGCTACACCTTC.